The rows below give T cell receptor beta chains drawn from one sample of a study of T cell repertoires in cytomegalovirus infection. One entry per CDR3 protein, called by TCRdb with MiXCR from the reads. The repertoire holds some 680,000 distinct CDR3 sequences, with 35% as singletons. Sequencing was performed on PBMCs. The receptors here all came from a human donor in good health (CMV status not recorded). Some clones in this sample may be carry-over from other donors' samples. The CDR3 runs from the conserved cysteine through the conserved F or W. The D gene is left open where the match is weak. Clone sizes are given selectively: once, few, many, or a class where the clone is expanded.

V gene	J gene	clone size	CDR3 length	D gene	CDR3 protein	CDR3 DNA
TRBV19	TRBJ2-3	-	14	-	CASSMGPFPDTQYF	TGTGCCAGTAGTATGGGACCATTCCCAGATACGCAGTATTTT
TRBV7-9	TRBJ1-1	-	14	TRBD1	CASSLPRQGAEAFF	TGTGCCAGCAGCTTACCGAGACAGGGGGCTGAAGCTTTCTTT
TRBV4-1	TRBJ2-3	-	15	TRBD1	CASSQVTGEGDTQYF	TGCGCCAGCAGCCAGGTCACAGGGGAAGGGGATACGCAGTATTTT
TRBV29-1	TRBJ1-2	-	10	-	CSVEGPGYTF	TGCAGCGTTGAAGGGCCTGGCTACACCTTC
TRBV2	TRBJ2-7	-	14	-	CASSEVTGSYEQYF	TGTGCCAGCAGTGAGGTCACAGGGTCCTACGAGCAGTACTTC
TRBV7-4	TRBJ2-3	-	12	-	CASRRDTDTQYF	TGTGCCAGTCGACGGGACACAGATACGCAGTATTTT
TRBV27	TRBJ2-7	many	13	-	CASSFAENYEQYF	TGTGCCAGCAGTTTTGCAGAAAACTACGAGCAGTACTTC
TRBV6-5	TRBJ1-1	few	13	-	CASSYNTNTEAFF	TGTGCCAGCAGTTACAATACCAACACTGAAGCTTTCTTT
TRBV7-2	TRBJ2-5	many	15	-	CASSPGPGERKTQYF	TGTGCCAGCAGCCCCGGGCCGGGGGAACGAAAGACCCAGTACTTC
TRBV20-1	TRBJ2-7	-	12	-	CSAREAGPGRYF	TGCAGTGCTAGAGAGGCAGGCCCAGGGCGGTACTTC
TRBV7-9	TRBJ2-3	-	16	-	CASSVGNSRLTDTPYF	TGTGCCAGCAGCGTAGGGAACAGCCGCCTCACAGATACGCCGTATTTT
TRBV2	TRBJ2-2	-	18	-	CASSEASSWVKMAGELFF	TGTGCCAGCAGTGAAGCATCCTCGTGGGTTAAGATGGCCGGGGAGCTGTTTTTT
TRBV6-5	TRBJ1-2	-	15	TRBD1	CASSSGTGSSYGYTF	TGTGCCAGCAGTTCTGGGACAGGTTCTAGCTATGGCTACACCTTC
TRBV20-1	TRBJ2-1	-	13	TRBD2	CSARPGLAELQFF	TGCAGTGCTAGACCGGGGCTAGCGGAACTACAGTTCTTC